This TCR beta chain originates from a study of shared clonotypes between healthy human individuals. Each PCR replicate from the sorted subsets contained 150 to 250 ng DNA, which is about 31,000 T cell genomes. Clones were read by immunoSEQ multiplex PCR, and TCRdb kept only the in-frame ones, dropping some. This sample has hundreds of thousands of clones, with around 97% found just once. V shed 6 bases and J shed 2 bases, with 10 bases lying between them. The V gene's germline CDR1 is SGHNT and CDR2 YENEEA. The CDR3 covers 14 residues. Sample: naive CD4+ T cells sorted from blood. This sample's subset: CD45RA+ positively selected. This clonotype was obtained from a woman in her twenties or thirties in good health. The chain couples TRBV11-3 to TRBJ2-2; maybe TRBD2 (6 bases). CDR3 coding DNA: TGTGCCAGCAGGAGTAGCGGCAACACCGGGGAGCTGTTTTTT. Translating gives CASRSSGNTGELFF.